These 31 T cell receptor beta chains share one sample of origin, sequenced in a study of CD8 T cells in ankylosing spondylitis. TCRdb re-called the 5' RACE reads with MiXCR, one entry per CDR3 protein. This sample carries some 52,000 distinct CDR3 sequences, 7.4% of them seen once, and the ten largest clones take over 6.5%. Sequenced: blood, either unsorted or a sorted T cell fraction (not recorded which). The receptor set was obtained from a female donor with ankylosing spondylitis or in good health (not recorded which).

This clonotype was recorded at least ten times. This chain joins TRBV5-1 and TRBJ1-5; D gene ambiguous. Germline CDR1 SGHRS, CDR2 YFSETQ. This CDR3 comprises 12 residues. Trimming pared 2 bases from V and 9 bases from J, leaving 9 bases between. The CDR3 coding sequence is TGCGCCAGCAGCTTAGGCCTCGGGCCCCAGCATTTT. This sequence encodes CASSLGLGPQHF.

This clonotype was seen at least ten times. The rearrangement uses TRBV5-1 and TRBJ1-6, with D tentatively TRBD1 (5 bases). The ends were cut back, 3 bases at V and 1 base at J, with 11 bases in the middle. The CDR3 spans 16 residues. Per germline, CDR1 SGHRS and CDR2 YFSETQ. As DNA, the CDR3 is TGCGCCAGCAGCTCCAGGGAGGGGTCCTATAATTCACCCCTCCACTTT. This sequence encodes CASSSREGSYNSPLHF.

This clonotype was observed at least ten times. The genes are TRBV7-2 and TRBJ1-4; perhaps TRBD1 as D (6 bases). The germline V gene has CDR1 SGHTA and CDR2 FQGNSA. The ends were cut back, 5 bases at V and 8 bases at J, with 15 bases in the middle. The CDR3 has 14 residues. The CDR3 sequence is CASSNYRVGEKLFF. The CDR3 DNA reads as TGTGCCAGCAGCAACTACAGGGTTGGGGAAAAACTGTTTTTT.

This clonotype occurred many times. The gene calls are TRBV2 and TRBJ2-1, with D maybe TRBD1 (6 bases). Deletions cut 5 bases from V and 7 bases from J, with 12 bases between. The germline V gene has CDR1 SNHLY and CDR2 FYNNEI. The CDR3 sequence is 13 residues long. The DNA for the CDR3 is TGTGCCAGCAGTAGACCAGGGGAGAATGAGCAGTTCTTC. It yields the protein CASSRPGENEQFF. The whole variable domain, filled in from reference TRBV2 and TRBJ2-1, reads EPEVTQTPSHQVTQMGQEVILRCVPISNHLYFYWYRQILGQKVEFLVSFYNNEISEKSEIFDDQFSVERPDGSNFTLKIRSTKLEDSAMYFCASSRPGENEQFFGPGTRLTVL.

The sample holds many counts of this clonotype. CDR3 sequence reads: CAISGPIGVEETQYF. The DNA of the CDR3 is TGTGCCATCAGTGGTCCCATAGGAGTAGAAGAGACCCAGTACTTC. The chain has TRBV10-3 and TRBJ2-5; D unclear. The germline V and J ends were trimmed by 4 bases and 3 bases, with 15 bases remaining between them. In germline, CDR1 is ENHRY, CDR2 SYGVKD. This CDR3 region has 15 residues.

The table lists this clonotype with many counts. The J gene is TRBJ2-7, the V gene TRBV12-3 or TRBV12-4; tentatively, D is TRBD1 (6 bases). The CDR3 has 13 amino acids. The germline V and J ends were trimmed by 3 bases and 4 bases, with 10 bases remaining between them. CDR3 DNA: TGTGCCAGCAGTTTGGGTCAGGGGTACGAGCAGTACGTC. Translated: CASSLGQGYEQYV.

This clonotype was found many times. The chain recombines TRBV29-1 with TRBJ1-6; 7 bases align to TRBD1. Trimming removed 6 bases from V and 7 bases from J; junction bases left unmatched: 6. CDR1 is SQVTM, CDR2 ANQGSEA, per germline. This CDR3 contains 13 residues. The CDR3 DNA sequence: TGCAGCGTCCTACAGGGGCGGAATTCACCCCTCCACTTT. Protein product: CSVLQGRNSPLHF. The variable domain in full, with the rest retrieved from reference TRBV29-1 and TRBJ1-6, is SAVISQKPSRDICQRGTSLTIQCQVDSQVTMMFWYRQQPGQSLTLIATANQGSEATYESGFVIDKFPISRPNLTFSTLTVSNMSPEDSSIYLCSVLQGRNSPLHFGNGTRLTVT.

This clonotype was recorded at least ten times. The rearrangement links TRBV5-1 to TRBJ1-2; no clear D gene. The CDR3 has 15 amino acids. CDR1 is SGHRS, CDR2 YFSETQ, per germline. The V gene lost 0 bases and the J gene lost 8 bases, with 17 bases spanning the gap. The CDR3 sequence is CASSLGDGVFKGYTF. The CDR3 nucleotides are TGCGCCAGCAGCTTGGGCGACGGAGTCTTCAAGGGCTACACCTTC.

This clonotype was observed at least ten times. The chain carries TRBV6-2 or TRBV6-3 and TRBJ2-7; no clear D gene. Germline loops: CDR1 MNHEY, CDR2 SVGEGT. V dropped 6 bases and J dropped 1 base, with 13 bases sitting between them. The CDR3 is 14 amino acids. For the CDR3, the DNA is TGTGCCAGCAGCCGACCGGGCGGTTCCTACGAGCAGTACTTC. Translated, it gives CASSRPGGSYEQYF.

At least ten counts were recorded for this clonotype. The V call is TRBV7-6, the J call TRBJ2-3; 9 bases are a match to TRBD1. V was pared by 1 base and J by 4 bases, with 6 bases of the junction left unmatched. This CDR3 region has 16 residues. Germline CDR1 is SGHVS and CDR2 is FNYEAQ. The CDR3 protein is CASSLGGTGRADTQYF. The CDR3 DNA follows: TGTGCCAGCAGCTTAGGAGGGACAGGGAGGGCAGATACGCAGTATTTT.

This clonotype was counted many times. The V gene is TRBV6-4, the J gene TRBJ1-2, with D hard to call. The V gene's germline CDR1 is MRHNA and CDR2 SNTAGT. With 4 bases removed from V and 0 bases from J, the gap between germline ends came to 12 bases. The CDR3 runs to 15 residues. CDR3 in amino acids: CASSGQIGTNYGYTF. Here the CDR3 DNA reads TGTGCCAGCAGTGGACAAATAGGGACTAACTATGGCTACACCTTC.

This clonotype was seen at least ten times. The chain combines TRBV5-1 with TRBJ2-1; 8 bases agree with TRBD1. V lost 4 bases to trimming and J lost 0 bases; unmatched junction nucleotides: 15. This CDR3 has 19 residues. Germline values: CDR1 SGHRS, CDR2 YFSETQ. In DNA, the CDR3 is TGCGCCAGCAGCCGCCCCGGGACAGGCCAAAAGCCCTCCTACAATGAGCAGTTCTTC. As protein: CASSRPGTGQKPSYNEQFF.

This clonotype is medium-sized (0.01 to 0.1%) within its sample. The J gene is TRBJ2-5, the V gene TRBV24-1; TRBD1 agrees at 10 bases. The germline CDR1 and CDR2 sequences are KGHDR and SFDVKD. The junction had 5 bases not matched to a gene; V was cut back by 5 bases and J by 3 bases. The CDR3 loop spans 15 amino acids. The CDR3, as DNA: TGTGCCACCAGTGGTAGGGACAGGGGAGAAGAGACCCAGTACTTC. It yields the protein CATSGRDRGEETQYF.

The chain links TRBV7-9 to TRBJ1-4; no firm D call. This CDR3 contains 14 residues. V was clipped by 2 bases and J by 5 bases, with 9 bases between them. Germline V CDR1 and CDR2: SEHNR, FQNEAQ (reference sequence). The CDR3 spells CASSLSGPNEKLFF. The CDR3, as DNA: TGTGCCAGCAGCTTATCAGGTCCGAATGAAAAACTGTTTTTT.

J is TRBJ2-5 and V is TRBV5-6; D might be TRBD1 or TRBD2, each matching 5 bases. CDR1 is SGHDT and CDR2 is YYEEEE in the germline V gene. The CDR3 has 13 amino acids. V dropped 8 bases and J dropped 4 bases, with 15 bases sitting between them. CDR3 sequence reads: CARGSGLTETQYF. The CDR3 bases are TGTGCCAGGGGCTCGGGGCTAACAGAGACCCAGTACTTC.

This clonotype was observed a few times. The CDR3 loop is CASSQTSFGYNEQFF. CDR3 bases: TGCGCCAGCAGCCAGACTAGTTTTGGGTACAATGAGCAGTTCTTC. The chain combines TRBV5-1 with TRBJ2-1, with D maybe TRBD2 (6 bases). CDR1 and CDR2 from the germline V gene are SGHRS and YFSETQ. V lost 4 bases to trimming and J lost 4 bases, with 15 bases between them. This CDR3 is 15 amino acids long.

At least ten counts were recorded for this clonotype. This rearrangement joins TRBV5-1 to TRBJ2-3; D might be TRBD1 or TRBD2, each matching 5 bases. The ends were cut back, 4 bases at V and 0 bases at J, with 12 bases in the middle. CDR1 is SGHRS, CDR2 YFSETQ, per germline. The CDR3 runs to 15 residues. The CDR3 sequence is CASSGDGKSTDTQYF. The CDR3 region has the DNA TGCGCCAGCAGCGGGGACGGAAAAAGCACAGATACGCAGTATTTT.

This clonotype was seen repeatedly, ten times or more. The V gene is TRBV12-3 or TRBV12-4, the J gene TRBJ2-3; tentatively, D is TRBD1 (5 bases). The V end was cut by 8 bases, the J end by 4 bases, with 13 bases between. The CDR3 has 13 residues. The CDR3, as DNA: TGTGCCAGCCGCCAGGGTTGGTCAGATACGCAGTATTTT. Translating it yields CASRQGWSDTQYF.

The chain uses TRBV7-9 and TRBJ1-1; maybe TRBD1 (5 bases). Trimming stripped 5 bases from V and 6 bases from J, with 16 bases between. Germline CDR1 is SEHNR and CDR2 is FQNEAQ (reference sequence). The CDR3 totals 14 residues. The CDR3 bases are TGTGCCAGCAGCCCCTGGAGGGGAGGTGCTGAAGCTTTCTTT. Translating gives CASSPWRGGAEAFF.

V gene TRBV18 combines with J gene TRBJ1-5; D possibly corresponds to TRBD1 (5 bases). The ends were cut back, 3 bases at V and 6 bases at J, with 15 bases in the middle. This CDR3 is 15 amino acids long. The germline V gene encodes CDR1 KGHSH and CDR2 LQKENI. CDR3 amino acids: CASSPVEGIVQPQHF. As DNA, the CDR3 is TGTGCCAGCTCACCGGTCGAGGGGATAGTTCAGCCCCAGCATTTT.

The V call is TRBV4-2, the J call TRBJ1-1, with D unresolved. Germline CDR1 reads LGHNA; CDR2 reads YNFKEQ. This CDR3 region has 11 residues. The V gene lost 1 base and the J gene lost 11 bases, with 8 bases spanning the gap. CDR3 DNA sequence: TGTGCCAGCAGCCAAGGTCTTGAGGCTTTCTTT. Translating it yields CASSQGLEAFF.

This clonotype occurred many times. This sequence joins TRBV5-5 and TRBJ2-5, with TRBD1 identical over 8 bases. The V and J ends lost 0 bases and 4 bases, in that order; junction bases with no gene match: 8. The CDR3 is 16 amino acids. Per germline, CDR1 SGHKS and CDR2 YYEKEE (reference sequence). The CDR3 nucleotides are TGTGCCAGCAGCTTGGCCGGCGGGACAGGAGGAGAGACCCAGTACTTC. Translating it yields CASSLAGGTGGETQYF.

This clonotype was observed at least ten times. This rearrangement joins TRBV29-1 to TRBJ2-2; D is possibly TRBD1 (5 bases). Germline CDR1 reads SQVTM; CDR2 reads ANQGSEA. The CDR3 covers 13 residues. Trimming removed 6 bases from V and 4 bases from J, with 12 bases in between. The CDR3 coding sequence is TGCAGCGTCCATTCAGGGATCACCGGGGAGCTGTTTTTT. Translation gives CSVHSGITGELFF.

The chain joins TRBV4-1 to TRBJ1-1, with D unclear. Germline lookup yields CDR1 MGHRA and CDR2 YSYEKL. Trimming pared 1 base from V and 0 bases from J, leaving 15 bases between. This CDR3 region has 17 residues. The CDR3: CASSQVTTSFMNTEAFF. CDR3 DNA sequence: TGCGCCAGCAGCCAAGTAACCACCTCGTTCATGAACACTGAAGCTTTCTTT.

In this sample, this clonotype is medium-sized. The genes are TRBV20-1 and TRBJ1-6; D not resolved. Trimming stripped 6 bases from V and 8 bases from J, with 17 bases between. The CDR3 extends over 14 amino acids. The germline gives CDR1 DFQATT, CDR2 SNEGSKA (reference sequence). The chain's CDR3 is CSAPGGESDSPLHF. Here the CDR3 DNA reads TGCAGTGCCCCCGGAGGAGAGAGCGATTCACCCCTCCACTTT.

The rearrangement uses TRBV11-2 and TRBJ1-1; D is perhaps TRBD1 (5 bases). V lost 5 bases, J lost 1 base, and 14 bases lay in between. Germline V gives CDR1 SGHAT, CDR2 FQNNGV. The CDR3 is made up of 15 amino acids. Written as DNA, the CDR3 is TGTGCCAGCAGCCCCCAGGGAGGACCGAACACTGAAGCTTTCTTT. Amino acid sequence: CASSPQGGPNTEAFF.

In its sample, this clonotype was seen many times. V and J are TRBV3-1 and TRBJ1-2; D remains ambiguous. CDR1 and CDR2 (germline): LGHDT, YNNKEL (reference sequence). The CDR3 has 13 residues. The V end lost 1 base, the J end lost 6 bases, and 9 bases lay between the germline ends. CDR3: CASSQGAPHGYTF. CDR3 DNA sequence: TGTGCCAGCAGCCAAGGGGCCCCCCATGGCTACACCTTC.

The table lists this clonotype with many counts. The chain is built from TRBV4-3 and TRBJ1-1, with 9 positions matching TRBD1. Germline V gene lookup returns CDR1 LGHNA and CDR2 YSLEER. The CDR3 extends over 17 amino acids. V gave up 1 base and J gave up 7 bases; unmatched junction bases: 13. The CDR3 spells CASSQAGTGTWFNEAFF. The CDR3 nucleotides are TGCGCCAGCAGCCAAGCCGGGACAGGGACTTGGTTTAATGAAGCTTTCTTT.

There are many counts of this clonotype. The rearrangement joins TRBV7-9 to TRBJ2-3; no definite D call. CDR1 is SEHNR, CDR2 FQNEAQ, per germline (reference sequence). V was shortened by 8 bases and J by 4 bases, with 7 bases between the two germline ends. The CDR3 runs 11 residues. CDR3 nucleotides: TGTGCCAGCGGGCTTTCAGATACGCAGTATTTT. Protein: CASGLSDTQYF.

This clonotype was counted ten times or more. This chain joins TRBV20-1 and TRBJ2-3; D gene uncertain. The CDR3 length is 15 residues. The germline gives CDR1 DFQATT, CDR2 SNEGSKA (reference sequence). The ends were cut back, 4 bases at V and 0 bases at J, with 14 bases in the middle. Written as DNA, the CDR3 is TGCAGTGCTAACAACCCGACAACAAGCACAGATACGCAGTATTTT. Translated: CSANNPTTSTDTQYF.

This clonotype was seen ten or more times. The chain links TRBV4-1 to TRBJ2-7, with D unresolved. This CDR3 has 15 amino acids. Germline CDR1 and CDR2: MGHRA and YSYEKL. CDR3 DNA sequence: TGCGCCAGCAGCCAAGGATTAGGGCAGTCCTCCGAGCAGTACGTC. Protein sequence: CASSQGLGQSSEQYV.